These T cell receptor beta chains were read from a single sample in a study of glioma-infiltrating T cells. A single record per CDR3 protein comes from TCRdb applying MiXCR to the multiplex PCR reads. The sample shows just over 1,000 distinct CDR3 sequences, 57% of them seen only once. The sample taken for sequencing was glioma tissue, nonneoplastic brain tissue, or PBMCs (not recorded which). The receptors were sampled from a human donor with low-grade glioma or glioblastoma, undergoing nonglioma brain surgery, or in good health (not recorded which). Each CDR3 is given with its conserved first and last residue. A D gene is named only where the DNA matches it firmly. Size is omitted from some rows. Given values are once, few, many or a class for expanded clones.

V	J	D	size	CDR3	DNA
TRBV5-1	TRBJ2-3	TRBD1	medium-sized	CASSLQAGQGTGGDTQYF	TGCGCCAGCAGCCTCCAAGCGGGACAGGGGACAGGTGGGGATACGCAGTATTTT
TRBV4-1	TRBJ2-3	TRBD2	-	CASSIRAGLAVTDTQYF	TGCGCCAGTTCCATTAGGGCGGGACTAGCGGTAACAGATACGCAGTATTTT
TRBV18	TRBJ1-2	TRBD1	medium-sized	CASSLTGTGEYGYTF	TGTGCCAGCTCACTAACCGGGACAGGGGAGTATGGCTACACCTTC
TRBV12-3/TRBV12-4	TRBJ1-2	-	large	CASSLSVYYGYTF	TGTGCCAGCAGTTTATCAGTGTACTATGGCTACACCTTC
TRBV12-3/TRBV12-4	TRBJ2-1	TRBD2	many	CASSPASGGGEQFF	TGTGCCAGCAGTCCGGCTAGCGGGGGGGGTGAGCAGTTCTTC
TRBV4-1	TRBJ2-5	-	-	CARSKAGEGTQYF	TGCGCCAGAAGCAAAGCAGGGGAAGGGACCCAGTACTTC
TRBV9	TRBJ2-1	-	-	CASSARGGSTYNEQLF	TGTGCCAGCAGCGCCAGGGGGGGCAGCACTTACAATGAGCAGCTCTTC
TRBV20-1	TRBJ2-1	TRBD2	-	CSFAGVGNSEQFF	TGCAGTTTCGCGGGGGTTGGGAACAGTGAGCAGTTCTTC
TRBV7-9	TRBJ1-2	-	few	CASSKGKGNGYTF	TGTGCCAGCAGTAAGGGAAAGGGGAATGGCTACACCTTC
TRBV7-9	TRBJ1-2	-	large	CASSLEGGQNYGYTF	TGTGCCAGCAGCTTAGAAGGGGGGCAAAACTATGGCTACACCTTC
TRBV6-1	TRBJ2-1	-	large	CASSEGRPSGEQFF	TGTGCCAGCAGTGAAGGCAGGCCCAGCGGTGAGCAGTTCTTC
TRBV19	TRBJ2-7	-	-	CASRSGETYEQYF	TGTGCCAGTAGGTCCGGGGAGACCTACGAGCAGTACTTC
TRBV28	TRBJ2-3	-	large	CASSLADTQYF	TGTGCCAGCAGTTTGGCAGATACGCAGTATTTT
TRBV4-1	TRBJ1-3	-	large	CASSHPGGTTGNTIYF	TGCGCCAGCAGCCACCCGGGAGGAACTACTGGAAACACCATATATTTT
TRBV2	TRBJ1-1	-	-	CASSRHGGRNTKAFF	TGTGCCAGCAGTCGGCACGGGGGCCGTAACACTAAAGCTTTCTTT
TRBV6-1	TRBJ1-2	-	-	CASSEVGGNYGYTF	TGTGCCAGCAGTGAAGTCGGGGGAAACTATGGCTACACCTTC
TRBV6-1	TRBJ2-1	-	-	CASSTGLNEQFF	TGTGCCAGCAGCACGGGCCTAAATGAGCAGTTCTTC
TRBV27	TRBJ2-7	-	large	CASSSSYEQYF	TGTGCCAGCAGTTCTTCCTACGAGCAGTACTTC
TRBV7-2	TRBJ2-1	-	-	CAGGGGGGGSEQFF	TGTGCCGGGGGGGGGGGGGGGGGCGGTAGTGAGCAGTTCTTC
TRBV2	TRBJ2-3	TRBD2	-	CASSPAGRRYTQYF	TGTGCCAGCAGCCCCGCCGGGAGGAGGTATACGCAGTATTTT
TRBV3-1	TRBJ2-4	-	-	CASSQVRFGDIQYF	TGTGCCAGCAGCCAAGTCCGATTCGGAGACATTCAGTACTTC
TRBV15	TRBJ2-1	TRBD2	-	CATSRDLRTSKPFDEQFF	TGTGCCACCAGCAGAGATCTAAGGACTAGCAAACCCTTCGACGAGCAGTTCTTC
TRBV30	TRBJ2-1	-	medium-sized	CAWSPGHNEQFF	TGTGCCTGGAGTCCAGGGCACAATGAGCAGTTCTTC
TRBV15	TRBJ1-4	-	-	CATSLTGTRKKLFF	TGTGCCACCAGCCTTACAGGGACCCGAAAAAAACTGTTTTTC
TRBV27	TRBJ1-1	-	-	CGSTGQNTEAFF	TGTGGCAGTACCGGCCAGAACACTGAAGCTTTCTTT